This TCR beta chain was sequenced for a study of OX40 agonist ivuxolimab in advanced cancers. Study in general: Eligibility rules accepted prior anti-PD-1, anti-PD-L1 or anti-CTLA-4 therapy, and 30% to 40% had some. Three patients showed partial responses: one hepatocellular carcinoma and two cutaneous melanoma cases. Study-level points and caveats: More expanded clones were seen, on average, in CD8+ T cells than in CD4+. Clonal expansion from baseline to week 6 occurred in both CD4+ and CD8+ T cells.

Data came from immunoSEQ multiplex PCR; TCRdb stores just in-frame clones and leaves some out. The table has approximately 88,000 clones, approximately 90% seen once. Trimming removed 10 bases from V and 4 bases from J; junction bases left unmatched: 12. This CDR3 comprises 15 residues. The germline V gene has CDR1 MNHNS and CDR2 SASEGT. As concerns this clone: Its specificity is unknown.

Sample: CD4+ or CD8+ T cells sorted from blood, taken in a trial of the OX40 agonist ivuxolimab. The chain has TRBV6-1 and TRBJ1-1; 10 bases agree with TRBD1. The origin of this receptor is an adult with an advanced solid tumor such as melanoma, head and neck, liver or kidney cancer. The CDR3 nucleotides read TGTGCCATTAGGGGGGGGACAGGGGTATTCACTGAAGCTTTCTTT. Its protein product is CAIRGGTGVFTEAFF.